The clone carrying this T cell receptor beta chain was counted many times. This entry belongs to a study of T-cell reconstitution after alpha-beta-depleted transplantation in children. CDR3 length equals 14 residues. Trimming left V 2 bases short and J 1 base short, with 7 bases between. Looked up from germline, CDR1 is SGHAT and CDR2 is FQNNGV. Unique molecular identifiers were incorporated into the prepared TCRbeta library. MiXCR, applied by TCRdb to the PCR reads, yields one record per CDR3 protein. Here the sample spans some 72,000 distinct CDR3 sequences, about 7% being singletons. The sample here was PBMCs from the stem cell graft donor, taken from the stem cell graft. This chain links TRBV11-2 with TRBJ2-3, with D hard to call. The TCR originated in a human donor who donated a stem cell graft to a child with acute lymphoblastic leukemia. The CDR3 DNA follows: TGTGCCAGCAGCTTATCTATAGGCACAGATACGCAGTATTTT. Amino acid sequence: CASSLSIGTDTQYF.